These 12 T cell receptor beta chains share one sample of origin, sequenced in a study of blood T cell repertoires in COVID-19 (dated by TCRdb to about 2020). Receptor libraries were prepared by the immunoSEQ multiplex PCR assay. TCRdb provides this immuneACCESS table in a form limited to in-frame rearrangements. Some clones are lacking; in checked studies, under half of them reflect an unresolved V gene, and why the rest are absent is not known. This sample has a few hundred thousand clones in its table, and around 82% of those were observed once. 6.5% to 9% of the sample is held by the ten biggest clonotypes. The sequenced sample consisted of PBMCs or T cells enriched from blood (not recorded which). The source of these receptors is a middle-aged woman with acute COVID-19.

This clone was seen a few times. This CDR3 is CASSVDGTGLFGYTF. CDR3 sequence (DNA): TGTGCCAGCAGCGTAGATGGGACAGGGTTATTCGGCTACACCTTC. The rearrangement joins TRBV9 to TRBJ1-2; 9 bases fit TRBD1. With V trimmed by 0 bases and J by 8 bases, 8 bases remained unmatched. The CDR3 is 15 amino acids. CDR1 and CDR2 from the germline V gene are SGDLS and YYNGEE.

V is TRBV6-5 and J is TRBJ2-1, with 7 bases matching TRBD1. Germline CDR1 is MNHEY and CDR2 is SVGAGI. V shed 4 bases, J shed 3 bases, and the junction held 0 bases outside the gene matches. The CDR3 extends over 13 amino acids. The chain's CDR3 is CASSWTGYNEQFF. The CDR3 DNA reads as TGTGCCAGCAGTTGGACAGGCTACAATGAGCAGTTCTTC.

J is TRBJ2-5 and V is TRBV3-1 (or the pseudogene TRBV3-2); weak D call: TRBD2 (6 bases). Deletions cut 5 bases from V and 2 bases from J, with 9 bases between. Germline CDR1 LGHDT, CDR2 YNNKEL (reference sequence). This CDR3 comprises 13 residues. CDR3 coding DNA: TGTGCCAGCAGCGGGACTCATCAAGAGACCCAGTACTTC. Encoded protein: CASSGTHQETQYF.

The chain is built from TRBV19 and TRBJ2-7; D gene uncertain. V was shortened by 8 bases and J by 2 bases, with 16 bases between the two germline ends. Germline loops: CDR1 LNHDA, CDR2 SQIVND (reference sequence). The CDR3 totals 14 residues. The CDR3 DNA reads as TGTGCCAGTGGCCCCCACGGGTTACCCTACGAGCAGTACTTC. Protein sequence: CASGPHGLPYEQYF.

The chain is built from TRBV29-1 and TRBJ2-7; unclear D gene. The CDR3 is 12 amino acids. The V end was cut by 4 bases, the J end by 0 bases, with 7 bases between. Looked up from germline, CDR1 is SQVTM and CDR2 is ANQGSEA. The CDR3 is CSVAVSSYEQYF. DNA for the CDR3: TGCAGCGTTGCTGTGAGCTCCTACGAGCAGTACTTC.

The chain has TRBV15 and TRBJ1-2; 8 bases fit TRBD1. This CDR3 has 12 amino acids. Germline V gene sequence: CDR1 LNHNV, CDR2 YYDKDF (reference sequence). The trim removed 3 bases at V and 8 bases at J, leaving 2 bases unmatched. In DNA form, the CDR3 reads TGTGCCACCAGCAGGACAGGGGCCGGCTACACCTTC. This gives the protein CATSRTGAGYTF. The whole variable domain, remainder taken from reference TRBV15 and TRBJ1-2, is DAMVIQNPRYQVTQFGKPVTLSCSQTLNHNVMYWYQQKSSQAPKLLFHYYDKDFNNEADTPDNFQSRRPNTSFCFLDIRSPGLGDTAMYLCATSRTGAGYTFGSGTRLTVV.

The chain carries TRBV19 and TRBJ1-6; TRBD1 might be the D (6 bases). Per the germline V gene, CDR1 is LNHDA and CDR2 is SQIVND (reference sequence). CDR3 length: 15 residues. Deletions cut 6 bases from V and 5 bases from J, with 14 bases between. CDR3 bases: TGTGCCAGTAGCGAATCCAGGGGAAATAATTCACCCCTCCACTTT. It is translated as CASSESRGNNSPLHF.

There are a few counts of this clone. V and J are TRBV3-1 (or the pseudogene TRBV3-2) and TRBJ1-1; D call uncertain. V gave up 8 bases and J gave up 0 bases, with 7 bases separating them. The germline V gene encodes CDR1 LGHDT and CDR2 YNNKEL (reference sequence). This CDR3 spans 12 amino acids. The CDR3 sequence is CASGTVNTEAFF. The DNA for the CDR3 is TGTGCCAGCGGAACAGTGAACACTGAAGCTTTCTTT.

V and J are TRBV19 and TRBJ1-6, with D possibly matching TRBD1 (6 bases). In germline, CDR1 is LNHDA, CDR2 SQIVND (reference sequence). This CDR3 comprises 15 residues. V lost 6 bases and J lost 5, with 14 bases in between. The CDR3 coding sequence is TGTGCCAGTAGAAACAGGGAGAGCAATAATTCACCCCTCCACTTT. Translated: CASRNRESNNSPLHF.

V gene TRBV9 combines with J gene TRBJ2-7; TRBD1 matches at 8 bases. V was pared by 2 bases and J by 4 bases, with 8 bases of the junction left unmatched. CDR1 and CDR2 from the germline V gene are SGDLS and YYNGEE. The length of the CDR3 is 15 residues. The CDR3 DNA is TGTGCCAGCAGCGTCGGGGACAGGCTGGGGTACGAGCAGTACTTC. Translated: CASSVGDRLGYEQYF.

The chain has TRBV5-1 and TRBJ1-2; weak D call: TRBD1 (6 bases). The V end lost 4 bases, the J end lost 6 bases, and 16 bases lay between the germline ends. This CDR3 contains 14 residues. Germline values: CDR1 SGHRS, CDR2 YFSETQ. Here the CDR3 reads CASSQQDRKDGYTF. The CDR3 DNA is TGCGCCAGCAGCCAGCAGGACAGAAAGGATGGCTACACCTTC.

The chain carries TRBV3-1 (or the pseudogene TRBV3-2) and TRBJ2-5, with 11 bases identical to TRBD2. The CDR3 covers 16 residues. V gave up 3 bases and J gave up 5 bases; unmatched junction bases: 8. CDR1 and CDR2 from the germline V gene are LGHDT and YNNKEL (reference sequence). CDR3 nucleotide sequence: TGTGCCAGCAGCCAGGGGACTAGCGGTTGGGGGGAGACCCAGTACTTC. Encoded protein: CASSQGTSGWGETQYF.